The 10 T cell receptor beta chains listed next were all sequenced from one sample in a study of blood T cell repertoires in COVID-19. The data were produced by immunoSEQ multiplex PCR, yet TCRdb's version contains in-frame clones alone and is incomplete. The table includes about 200,000 clones, approximately 80% detected once. Sequenced input: peripheral blood. These receptors were taken from a man aged 55 to 70 with COVID-19, enrolled during active disease.

The rearrangement links TRBV28 to TRBJ1-1; 9 bases map to TRBD1. The CDR3 sequence is 15 residues long. The germline V gene has CDR1 MDHEN and CDR2 SYDVKM. The junction had 8 bases not matched to a gene; V was cut back by 4 bases and J by 5 bases. CDR3 sequence reads: CASSSGDRGRTEAFF. For the CDR3, the DNA is TGTGCCAGCAGTTCGGGAGACAGGGGGAGAACTGAAGCTTTCTTT.

The chain has TRBV29-1 and TRBJ1-2, with D hard to call. Trimming removed 3 bases from V and 8 bases from J, with 16 bases in between. This CDR3 spans 13 amino acids. Looked up from germline, CDR1 is SQVTM and CDR2 is ANQGSEA. CDR3 loop: CSVEVLAAQGYTF. DNA of the CDR3: TGCAGCGTTGAGGTTCTTGCGGCCCAGGGCTACACCTTC.

This chain connects TRBV7-7 to TRBJ2-2; 11 nucleotides line up with TRBD2. Germline assignment: CDR1 SSHAT and CDR2 FNYEAQ (reference sequence). The length of the CDR3 is 18 residues. The junction had 6 bases not matched to a gene; V was cut back by 1 base and J by 2 bases. Written as DNA, the CDR3 is TGTGCCAGCAGCTTAGATGGGACTAGCGGTTTTAACACCGGGGAGCTGTTTTTT. Amino acids: CASSLDGTSGFNTGELFF.

This clone appeared once. This CDR3 reads CASSLYLAGTSGNEQYF. As DNA, the CDR3 is TGTGCCAGCTCCCTTTACTTAGCCGGGACTAGCGGGAACGAGCAGTACTTC. The chain employs TRBV18 and TRBJ2-7; 13 bases are a match to TRBD2. Germline V gives CDR1 KGHSH, CDR2 LQKENI. V trimming: 6 bases; J trimming: 5 bases; junction bases outside the gene matches: 13. The CDR3 runs 17 residues.

The chain is built from TRBV28 and TRBJ2-2, with D maybe TRBD2 (5 bases). This CDR3 spans 14 amino acids. Germline loops: CDR1 MDHEN, CDR2 SYDVKM. The V and J ends lost 4 bases and 2 bases respectively, with 8 bases between them. This CDR3 reads CASSSRENTGELFF. DNA for the CDR3: TGTGCCAGCAGTTCGAGGGAAAACACCGGGGAGCTGTTTTTT.

This chain joins TRBV5-4 and TRBJ1-1, with 9 bases matching TRBD1. The ends lost 1 base at V and 6 bases at J; junction bases unmatched: 4. CDR1 and CDR2 (germline): SGHNT, YYREEE (reference sequence). This CDR3 region has 14 residues. The CDR3 loop reads CASSLSGQGPEAFF. CDR3 bases: TGTGCCAGCAGCTTGTCGGGACAGGGTCCTGAAGCTTTCTTT.

The rearrangement links TRBV10-2 to TRBJ2-7; no clear D gene. Per germline, CDR1 WSHSY and CDR2 SAAADI. Trimming took 4 bases from V and 0 from J, leaving 7 bases between them. The length of the CDR3 is 13 residues. CDR3 region: CASSGVGSYEQYF. The DNA of the CDR3 is TGCGCCAGCAGTGGTGTCGGCTCCTACGAGCAGTACTTC.

The chain combines TRBV5-5 with TRBJ1-1, with a possible D match to TRBD1 (6 bases). The CDR3 runs 14 residues. V lost 2 bases and J lost 1, with 9 bases in between. Germline V gene sequence: CDR1 SGHKS, CDR2 YYEKEE (reference sequence). The DNA of the CDR3 is TGTGCCAGCAGCTTTTGGGGGCAGAACACTGAAGCTTTCTTT. It encodes CASSFWGQNTEAFF.

This clone was seen only once. The chain links TRBV14 to TRBJ2-7; 10 nucleotides align to TRBD2. The CDR3 has 16 residues. Germline CDR1 SGHDN, CDR2 FVKESK. J gave up 1 base and V 4 bases, and 7 bases lay outside the gene matches. CDR3 in amino acids: CASSPLGLAQSYEQYF. In DNA, the CDR3 is TGTGCCAGCAGCCCCTTGGGACTAGCGCAATCCTACGAGCAGTACTTC.

Here the CDR3 DNA reads TGCGCCAGCAGCTTGGAGGGGTTTGAGCAGTTCTTC. Protein: CASSLEGFEQFF. The genes are TRBV5-1 and TRBJ2-1; D is perhaps TRBD1 (5 bases). The CDR3 covers 12 residues. V lost 0 bases to trimming and J lost 9 bases, with 7 bases between them. Germline CDR1 SGHRS, CDR2 YFSETQ.